The rows below give T cell receptor beta chains drawn from one sample of a study of CD4 T cells in relation to SARS-CoV-2 and coronaviruses. TCRdb's table, derived via immunoSEQ multiplex PCR, lists solely in-frame clones and lacks some. The sample carries approximately 31,000 clones, roughly 82% recorded once. These receptors are not linked to any known antigen. Material for sequencing was memory CD4+ T cells from PBMCs, cultured in vitro. All receptors come from an adult with COVID-19. Both conserved end residues are part of each CDR3. The D gene is left open where the match is weak. Clone size appears in some rows only: once, few, many, or a class for an expanded clone.

clone_size	v_call	d_call	j_call	cdr3_nt	cdr3_aa
once	TRBV3-1/TRBV3-2	NA	TRBJ1-3	TGTGCCAGCAGCCAAGAAGATTGGACATTTGGAAACACCATATATTTT	CASSQEDWTFGNTIYF
NA	TRBV28	NA	TRBJ1-6	TGTGCCAGCACTCCCACTGTCGTGTTCGGGAATTCACCCCTCCACTTT	CASTPTVVFGNSPLHF
NA	TRBV27	NA	TRBJ1-2	TGTGCCAGCAGTTCTCGATCGGGACGGAACTATGGCTACACCTTC	CASSSRSGRNYGYTF
NA	TRBV5-4	NA	TRBJ2-6	TGTGCCAGCAGCTCCCGGACGGACTCTGGGGCCAACGTCCTGACTTTC	CASSSRTDSGANVLTF
NA	TRBV5-6	NA	TRBJ1-2	TGTGCCAGCAGCTTGGGGAGGCACTATGGCTACACCTTC	CASSLGRHYGYTF
NA	TRBV5-1	TRBD2	TRBJ2-1	TGCGCCAGCAGCTTGGTTCTAGCGGGGAATGAGCAGTTCTTC	CASSLVLAGNEQFF
NA	TRBV11-3	TRBD2	TRBJ2-1	TGTGCCAGCAGCTCCGTAGCGGGAGCACAAAATGAGCAGTTCTTC	CASSSVAGAQNEQFF
NA	TRBV2	TRBD1	TRBJ2-2	TGTGCCAGCAGCCCCGACAGGGTTAACACCGGGGAGCTGTTTTTT	CASSPDRVNTGELFF
NA	TRBV4-2	NA	TRBJ2-7	TGTGCCAGCAGCCAAGAACGGGGTAGGGGGACCTACGAGCAGTACTTC	CASSQERGRGTYEQYF
NA	TRBV3-1/TRBV3-2	NA	TRBJ1-4	TGTGCCGTTGGTCTCCAGGGGACTAATGAAAAACTGTTTTTT	CAVGLQGTNEKLFF
NA	TRBV21-1	NA	TRBJ2-1	TGTGCCAGCAGCATTGGGCGAGACGGGAGTCGTCTTCACAATGAGCAGTTCTTC	CASSIGRDGSRLHNEQFF
NA	TRBV19	TRBD2	TRBJ2-1	TGTGCCAGTAGTATGACTAGCGGCGCCTACAATGAGCAGTTCTTC	CASSMTSGAYNEQFF
NA	TRBV27	TRBD1	TRBJ2-1	TGTGCCAGCAGGCCGGGACAGTCCCGCTACAATGAGCAGTTCTTC	CASRPGQSRYNEQFF
NA	TRBV11-1	NA	TRBJ1-1	TGTGCCAGCAGACCGACCCGGGGGCGAGCTTTCTTT	CASRPTRGRAFF
NA	TRBV11-1	TRBD1	TRBJ2-7	TGTGCCAGCAGCTCAGACAGGGGCTACGAGCAGTACTTC	CASSSDRGYEQYF
NA	TRBV27	NA	TRBJ1-6	TGTGCCAGCAGTTTAGGAGTGGCTCGCAATTATAATTCACCCCTCCACTTT	CASSLGVARNYNSPLHF
NA	TRBV10-3	NA	TRBJ1-4	TGTGCCATCAGTGAGTCCACAACTAATGAAAAACTGTTTTTT	CAISESTTNEKLFF
NA	TRBV5-4	TRBD2	TRBJ2-1	TGTGCCAGCAGCGTAGACCTTAGCGGGATGGGTTCCAATGAGCAGTTCTTC	CASSVDLSGMGSNEQFF
NA	TRBV13	TRBD2	TRBJ2-3	TGTGCCAGCAGCCAGGGACTAGCGGGTATGACCGATACGCAGTATTTT	CASSQGLAGMTDTQYF
NA	TRBV9	NA	TRBJ2-1	TGTGCCAGCAGCGTACGTGGGGTGTCCTACAATGAGCAGTTCTTC	CASSVRGVSYNEQFF
NA	TRBV6-4	NA	TRBJ2-5	TGTGCCAGCAGTGACAAGGGTAGGAGTTTAGCCGAAGAGACCCAGTACTTC	CASSDKGRSLAEETQYF
NA	TRBV7-9	NA	TRBJ2-2	TGTGCCAGCAGCAAAAGTCCCCGCGAGGACACCGGGGAGCTGTTTTTT	CASSKSPREDTGELFF
NA	TRBV6-5	NA	TRBJ1-4	TGTGCCAGCAGTTCCGGGACCCAAACAGAAAAACTGTTTTTT	CASSSGTQTEKLFF
NA	TRBV5-1	TRBD1	TRBJ2-2	TGCGCCAGCAGCACAAACTTGGGACAGTGGGGCACCGGGGAGCTGTTTTTT	CASSTNLGQWGTGELFF
NA	TRBV27	TRBD2	TRBJ2-3	TGTGCCAGCAGCCGCGGGACTAGCGGAAGCACAGATACGCAGTATTTT	CASSRGTSGSTDTQYF
NA	TRBV19	NA	TRBJ2-5	TGTGCCAGTAGTTCCTCGGGGGATTGGGAGACCCAGTACTTC	CASSSSGDWETQYF
NA	TRBV11-2	TRBD1	TRBJ2-7	TGTGCCAGCAGGGACCTCAGACAGGGCTCCTACGAGCAGTACTTC	CASRDLRQGSYEQYF
NA	TRBV28	NA	TRBJ2-7	TGTGCCAGCAGTCCTACAGGGGAGGCCTACGAGCAGTACTTC	CASSPTGEAYEQYF
NA	TRBV11-2	NA	TRBJ2-7	TGTGCCAGCAGCTTAACCCCTATTGGCTGGCAGTACGAGCAGTACTTC	CASSLTPIGWQYEQYF
NA	TRBV5-6	NA	TRBJ2-5	TGTGCCAGCAGCCCCCTGCTCGGGCGGGAGACCCAGTACTTC	CASSPLLGRETQYF
NA	TRBV4-2	NA	TRBJ2-5	TGTGCCAGCAGCCAAAGCTGGCAGGTCAAAGAGACCCAGTACTTC	CASSQSWQVKETQYF
once	TRBV20-1	TRBD2	TRBJ2-1	TGCAGCGTGAGCGGGGACAATGAGCAGTTCTTC	CSVSGDNEQFF
once	TRBV6-1	NA	TRBJ1-5	TGTGCCAGCAGTGAACCCTCAGACGGATTCAATCAGCCCCAGCATTTT	CASSEPSDGFNQPQHF
few	TRBV11-3	NA	TRBJ2-3	TGTGCCAGCAGCCAGGACTTTAGCACAGATACGCAGTATTTT	CASSQDFSTDTQYF
NA	TRBV18	TRBD1	TRBJ2-7	TGTGCCAGCTCACAAATTGGACAGGATTACGAGCAGTACTTC	CASSQIGQDYEQYF
NA	TRBV5-5	NA	TRBJ2-6	TGTGCCAGCAGCTTTGCAGGCTCTGGGGCCAACGTCCTGACTTTC	CASSFAGSGANVLTF
NA	TRBV29-1	NA	TRBJ2-7	TGCAGCGTTAATAGTCCCTCCTACGAGCAGTACTTC	CSVNSPSYEQYF
once	TRBV11-3	TRBD2	TRBJ2-3	TGTGCCAGCAGCTTAGACAGCGGGATCGGGACAGATACGCAGTATTTT	CASSLDSGIGTDTQYF
NA	TRBV6-6	NA	TRBJ2-7	TGTGCTACCACTCCGGGACCAGCCCTCTCCGAGCAGTACTTC	CATTPGPALSEQYF
NA	TRBV6-2/TRBV6-3	TRBD2	TRBJ2-7	TGTGCCAGCAGTTACGGGACTAGCGGCTACGAGCAGTACTTC	CASSYGTSGYEQYF
NA	TRBV19	TRBD1	TRBJ2-2	TGTGCCAGTAATGGTCTGAACAGGGGTCCCGGGGAGCTGTTTTTT	CASNGLNRGPGELFF
NA	TRBV10-1	NA	TRBJ2-2	TGCGCCAGCCTGCTATGGGGGGACACCGGGGAGCTGTTTTTT	CASLLWGDTGELFF
few	TRBV6-2/TRBV6-3	TRBD2	TRBJ2-7	TGTGCCAGCAGTTATAAGCGGGAGAAGGGCGAGCAGTACTTC	CASSYKREKGEQYF
NA	TRBV4-2	TRBD2	TRBJ2-3	TGTGCCAGCAGCCATACGGGTTCGGGAGCGGGAGGGATCACAGATACGCAGTATTTT	CASSHTGSGAGGITDTQYF
NA	TRBV5-1	TRBD2	TRBJ2-5	TGCGCCAGCAGTTTATTAGCGGGAAAGGAGACCCAGTACTTC	CASSLLAGKETQYF
few	TRBV2	TRBD1	TRBJ1-6	TGTGCCAGCAGCCCCCAGGGGGTGACAAATTCACCCCTCCACTTT	CASSPQGVTNSPLHF
NA	TRBV5-4	TRBD2	TRBJ2-1	TGTGCCAGCAGCTTGGGGCTAGCGGGATGGAGCTCCTACAATGAGCAGTTCTTC	CASSLGLAGWSSYNEQFF
NA	TRBV6-5	NA	TRBJ2-7	TGTGCCAGCAGTTCTGATTCCACCCATGCGACCTACGAGCAGTACTTC	CASSSDSTHATYEQYF
NA	TRBV3-1/TRBV3-2	NA	TRBJ2-7	TGTGCCAGCAGTCCCCTGGGAGAAACCTACGAGCAGTACTTC	CASSPLGETYEQYF
NA	TRBV7-9	NA	TRBJ1-6	TGTGCCAGCAGCTTCAGGGGTGTGGACTCACCCCTCCACTTT	CASSFRGVDSPLHF
NA	TRBV7-2	NA	TRBJ2-3	TGTGCCAGCAGCCCCTGGGCCCACACAGATACGCAGTATTTT	CASSPWAHTDTQYF
NA	TRBV7-8	NA	TRBJ2-4	TGTGCCAGCAGCTTAGGAAGGGATTGGCGGCCAGCCAAAAACATTCAGTACTTC	CASSLGRDWRPAKNIQYF
NA	TRBV11-2	TRBD2	TRBJ2-7	TGTGCCAGCAGCCAAGAGGGACTAGGAGGTTCCGAGCAGTACTTC	CASSQEGLGGSEQYF
NA	TRBV9	TRBD1	TRBJ1-3	TGTGCCAGCAGCGTAGTCCCCTCGACAGGGCCTGGAAACACCATATATTTT	CASSVVPSTGPGNTIYF
NA	TRBV7-2	NA	TRBJ2-7	TGTGCCAGCAGCTTAGGCCGGGAGCAGTACGAGCAGTACTTC	CASSLGREQYEQYF
few	TRBV5-6	NA	TRBJ2-7	TGTGCCAGCAGCTTGTATGACACCACCTACGAGCAGTACTTC	CASSLYDTTYEQYF
NA	TRBV7-8	TRBD1	TRBJ1-6	TGTGCCAGCAGCTCACAGGGGCAGAGCTCCTATAATTCACCCCTCCACTTT	CASSSQGQSSYNSPLHF
once	TRBV6-5	NA	TRBJ2-3	TGTGCCAGCGTCCCGGGAGATCGGGACACAGATACGCAGTATTTT	CASVPGDRDTDTQYF
once	TRBV18	NA	TRBJ2-3	TGTGCCAGCTCACCGTTGGCGGATACGCAGTATTTT	CASSPLADTQYF